The 30 T cell receptor beta chains listed next were all sequenced from one sample in a study of tumor-infiltrating lymphocytes in glioblastoma multiforme. Multiple V-beta primers and a C-beta primer amplified TCRB from RNA. TCRdb called the multiplex PCR reads again in MiXCR, with one record for every CDR3 protein. The sample includes 20,000 or so distinct CDR3 sequences, about two thirds of them seen just once. The sample comprised peripheral blood. Receptor source: a male donor with glioblastoma.

As concerns this clonotype: This is likely a read error, given that the CDR3 carries no conserved phenylalanine or tryptophan at its end. Because the CDR3's place on the DNA is in doubt, the DNA is left out and the CDR3 is given as listed by TCRdb. The rearrangement uses TRBV4-1 and TRBJ2-1; TRBD2 was called by the table and not checked on the DNA. The CDR3 is 18 residues long, ends included. The V gene's germline CDR1 is MGHRA and CDR2 YSYEKL. This chain's CDR3 is CASSQVTSGRASYNERFL.

This chain uses TRBV14 with TRBJ2-3, with a tentative D call TRBD1 (5 bases). The DNA end is more similar to TRBJ1-5, so the J call may be wrong. The CDR3 runs to 13 residues. Germline V gene data show CDR1 as SGHDN and CDR2 as FVKESK. The CDR3 DNA reads as TGTGCCAGCAGCCCAGGGTTTAGAGATACGCAGCATTTT. This encodes CASSPGFRDTQHF.

The rearrangement uses TRBV29-1 and TRBJ2-3; TRBD2 is a possible D gene (6 bases). V shed 3 bases and J shed 2 bases, with 15 bases lying between them. Germline V gene data show CDR1 as SQVTM and CDR2 as ANQGSEA. CDR3 length: 15 amino acids. The CDR3 sequence: CSVDYSGDLTDTQYF. In nucleotides, the CDR3 is TGCAGCGTTGACTATAGCGGAGATCTCACAGATACGCAGTATTTT.

This clonotype was recorded a few times. The chain uses TRBV7-9 and TRBJ1-6, with 9 bases aligning to TRBD1. Unmatched junction bases numbered 3, after V lost 1 base and J lost 8 bases. The CDR3 has 15 amino acids. Germline CDR1 reads SEHNR; CDR2 reads FQNEAQ (reference sequence). CDR3 DNA sequence: TGTGCCAGCAGCTTAGGGGACAGGGTGGATTCACCCCTCCACTTT. Translating it yields CASSLGDRVDSPLHF.

Worth noting for this clonotype: Given a much more abundant clone one base away, this may be a read error. This chain uses TRBV24-1 with TRBJ2-2; D unclear. This CDR3 contains 12 residues. The V gene's germline CDR1 is KGHDR and CDR2 SFDVKD. CDR3 in DNA: TGTGCCACCAATCAGAACAGCGGGGAGCTGTTTTTT. This codes for CATNQNSGELFF.

This sequence joins TRBV20-1 and TRBJ1-6; a possible D gene is TRBD1 (6 bases). The length of the CDR3 is 16 residues. Germline V gives CDR1 DFQATT, CDR2 SNEGSKA (reference sequence). The V gene lost 0 bases and the J gene lost 9 bases, with 18 bases spanning the gap. The CDR3 here is CSARDHQGWVFSPLHF. In DNA, the CDR3 is TGCAGTGCTAGAGACCACCAGGGGTGGGTATTTTCACCCCTCCACTTT.

This clonotype was found a few times. This sequence joins TRBV7-2 and TRBJ2-6; either TRBD1 or TRBD2 may fit D (5 bases each). Germline values: CDR1 SGHTA, CDR2 FQGNSA. V dropped 7 bases and J dropped 2 bases, with 12 bases sitting between them. The CDR3 loop spans 15 amino acids. The CDR3 sequence: CASNGGMTGANVLTF. The DNA of the CDR3 is TGTGCCAGCAATGGGGGTATGACTGGGGCCAACGTCCTGACTTTC.

This clonotype has just one count. A much larger clone sits a single nucleotide away, making a read error possible. This chain links TRBV30 with TRBJ1-5, with a weak D call TRBD1 (6 bases). This CDR3 comprises 14 residues. Looked up from germline, CDR1 is GTSNPN and CDR2 is SVGIG (reference sequence). The CDR3 spells CAWTTGRGNQSQHF. The CDR3 region has the DNA TGTGCCTGGACCACAGGGAGGGGCAATCAGTCCCAGCATTTT.

This sequence joins TRBV30 and TRBJ1-3; D is ambiguous. This CDR3 has 14 residues. V was trimmed by 5 bases and J by 0 bases, leaving 11 bases between them. Germline CDR1 reads GTSNPN; CDR2 reads SVGIG (reference sequence). CDR3 DNA: TGTGCCTGGTATCGACGGAGCTCTGGAAACACCATATATTTT. Its translation is CAWYRRSSGNTIYF.

A remark on this clonotype: The junction departs from germline at one end; a sequencing error may be responsible. This chain links TRBV11-2 with TRBJ2-7; no definite D call. The CDR3 is 12 amino acids. Germline CDR1 and CDR2: SGHAT and FQNNGV. The CDR3 protein is CASSLGRYEQYF. The CDR3 nucleotides read TGCGCCAGCAGCTTAGGCCGCTACGAGCAGTACTTC.

Points on this clonotype: An end of the junction does not agree with germline; a read error may underlie this. The chain is built from TRBV4-1 and TRBJ2-2; the match to TRBD2 covers 11 bases. Germline V CDR1 and CDR2: MGHRA, YSYEKL. This CDR3 is 16 amino acids long. The CDR3, as DNA: TGCGCCAGCAACCAGATAGCGGGAGGGGACACCGGGCAGCTGTTTTTT. Translation: CASNQIAGGDTGQLFF.

The rearrangement joins TRBV11-3 to TRBJ2-2; 7 bases match TRBD1. Germline V gene lookup returns CDR1 SGHNT and CDR2 YENEEA. The trim removed 5 bases at V and 6 bases at J, leaving 6 bases unmatched. The CDR3 runs 14 residues. CDR3 coding DNA: TGTGCCAGCAGCCGACGCCAGGGGGCCGGGGAGCTGTTTTTT. Translated, it gives CASSRRQGAGELFF.

The V and J genes are TRBV2 and TRBJ2-7; 10 nucleotides match TRBD1. This CDR3 has 15 residues. CDR1 SNHLY and CDR2 FYNNEI come from the germline V gene. The V and J ends lost 8 bases and 3 bases, in that order; junction bases with no gene match: 10. The CDR3 reads CASGSPGQGYYEQYF. The CDR3 region has the DNA TGTGCCAGCGGGAGCCCGGGACAGGGGTACTACGAGCAGTACTTC.

This clonotype occurred once. Germline and junction disagree at one end, which may indicate a read error. This chain uses TRBV29-1 with TRBJ2-3; TRBD1 might be the D (6 bases). The germline V gene encodes CDR1 SQVTM and CDR2 ANQGSEA. This CDR3 comprises 15 residues. The CDR3 loop is CSVEVVNRETDTQYF. For the CDR3, the DNA is TGCAGCGTTGAAGTAGTGAACAGGGAGACAGATACACAGTATTTT.

In its sample, this clonotype was seen a few times. The missing conserved phenylalanine or tryptophan at the end of this CDR3 makes a read error likely. The chain links TRBV30 to TRBJ1-5; D is unresolved. This CDR3 region has 13 residues. Germline loops: CDR1 GTSNPN, CDR2 SVGIG (reference sequence). Here the CDR3 DNA reads TGTGCCTGGAGTTCGAGTAGCAATCAGTCCCAGCATTCT. It yields the protein CAWSSSSNQSQHS.

Concerning this clonotype itself: The CDR3 does not close with the conserved phenylalanine or tryptophan, likely indicating a read error. The V call is TRBV30, the J call TRBJ1-1; D is ambiguous. The CDR3 runs 16 residues. Germline V gene lookup returns CDR1 GTSNPN and CDR2 SVGIG (reference sequence). Trimming removed 2 bases at V and 3 bases at J, with 19 bases between. CDR3 bases: TGTGCCTGGAGTCCCCCTCACAGCTTAAAGGACACTGAAGCTTTCATT. Amino acids: CAWSPPHSLKDTEAFI.

This clonotype was recorded many times. The J gene is TRBJ2-5, the V gene TRBV14, with 13 bases that match TRBD2. V lost 1 base, J lost 5 bases, and 7 bases stayed unmatched. Germline V gene lookup returns CDR1 SGHDN and CDR2 FVKESK. This CDR3 spans 17 amino acids. The DNA for the CDR3 is TGTGCCAGCAGCCAAGGATGGACTAGCGGGAGCAGTGAGACCCAGTACTTC. It translates to CASSQGWTSGSSETQYF.

The chain combines TRBV6-5 with TRBJ2-5; D unclear. This CDR3 has 13 residues. In germline, CDR1 is MNHEY, CDR2 SVGAGI. V lost 6 bases to trimming and J lost 5 bases, with 13 bases between them. The CDR3 region is CASRLSRPETQYF. As DNA, the CDR3 is TGTGCCAGCAGGCTTTCTAGGCCGGAGACCCAGTACTTC.

The chain couples TRBV12-3 or TRBV12-4 to TRBJ2-6, with D unresolved. Trimming took 8 bases from V and 0 from J, leaving 5 bases between them. This CDR3 has 13 residues. Here the CDR3 DNA reads TGTGCCAGCTGGAGCTCTGGGGCCAACGTCCTGACTTTC. Translation gives CASWSSGANVLTF.

This clonotype came up many times. The chain joins TRBV6-6 to TRBJ2-7, with D possibly being TRBD1 or TRBD2 (6 bases each). Trimming took off 2 bases at V and 3 bases at J, with 20 bases between the two ends. CDR3 length: 17 amino acids. Germline CDR1 is MNHNY and CDR2 is SVGAGI (reference sequence). The CDR3 DNA reads TGTGCCAGCAGTTACGATTCGGGGGCCCTCCTCCTCTACGAGCAGTACTTC. Translation: CASSYDSGALLLYEQYF.

This clonotype has just a few counts. A much bigger clone sits one base away, suggesting this may be a read error. The V and J genes are TRBV5-4 and TRBJ2-7, with a weak D call TRBD2 (7 bases). This CDR3 has 17 residues. Per germline, CDR1 SGHNT and CDR2 YYREEE (reference sequence). The CDR3, as DNA: TGTGCCGGCAGCTTGGGGGGGAACAGGGCTAACTCCTACGAGCAGTACTTC. Protein sequence: CAGSLGGNRANSYEQYF.

Remarks on this clonotype: One end of the junction is discordant with germline, which a read error may explain. The chain has TRBV24-1 and TRBJ2-1; D unclear. Germline V gene lookup returns CDR1 KGHDR and CDR2 SFDVKD. CDR3 length: 15 amino acids. The CDR3 sequence is CATSDLKTSYNAQFF. CDR3 DNA sequence: TGTGCCACCAGTGATCTTAAAACCTCCTACAATGCGCAGTTCTTC.

Within the sample, this clonotype is medium-sized. V gene TRBV5-1 combines with J gene TRBJ2-3; the D is unclear. V shed 4 bases and J shed 2 bases, with 11 bases lying between them. CDR3 length equals 14 residues. Germline V CDR1 and CDR2: SGHRS, YFSETQ. CDR3 in DNA: TGCGCCAGCAGCCAGGACCGACACACAGATACGCAGTATTTT. Encoded protein: CASSQDRHTDTQYF. Full variable domain (rest looked up from reference TRBV5-1 and TRBJ2-3): KAGVTQTPRYLIKTRGQQVTLSCSPISGHRSVSWYQQTPGQGLQFLFEYFSETQRNKGNFPGRFSGRQFSNSRSEMNVSTLELGDSALYLCASSQDRHTDTQYFGPGTRLTVL.

The J gene is TRBJ2-3, the V gene TRBV11-3; no clear D gene. The CDR3 loop spans 14 amino acids. V was clipped by 6 bases and J by 0 bases, with 10 bases between them. CDR1 and CDR2 (germline): SGHNT, YENEEA. CDR3 DNA: TGTGCCAGCAGTACCGGATCTAGCACAGATACGCAGTATTTT. Encoded protein: CASSTGSSTDTQYF.

The rearrangement joins TRBV11-2 to TRBJ1-4, with a possible D match to TRBD1 (6 bases). CDR3 length equals 15 residues. Germline V gene lookup returns CDR1 SGHAT and CDR2 FQNNGV. V dropped 5 bases and J dropped 6 bases, with 16 bases sitting between them. The CDR3 coding sequence is TGTGCCAGCAGCCAACCGGGGGCGGGGGATGAAAAACTGTTTTTT. Translation: CASSQPGAGDEKLFF.

The chain is built from TRBV29-1 and TRBJ2-1, with D maybe TRBD2 (5 bases). The germline V gene encodes CDR1 SQVTM and CDR2 ANQGSEA. The CDR3 is made up of 15 amino acids. V was shortened by 7 bases and J by 5 bases, with 21 bases between the two germline ends. The CDR3: CSAQTAGRGNNEQFF. The CDR3 DNA sequence: TGCAGCGCTCAGACGGCTGGGAGAGGGAACAATGAGCAGTTCTTC.

The V gene is TRBV19, the J gene TRBJ1-5; perhaps TRBD1 as D (5 bases). CDR3 length: 14 amino acids. Germline CDR1 and CDR2: LNHDA and SQIVND (reference sequence). V lost 5 bases and J lost 1, with 9 bases in between. The CDR3 DNA reads as TGTGCCAGTAGTCGACAGAGAAGCAATCAGCCCCAGCATTTT. Protein product: CASSRQRSNQPQHF. Variable domain in full (rest from reference TRBV19 and TRBJ1-5): DGGITQSPKYLFRKEGQNVTLSCEQNLNHDAMYWYRQDPGQGLRLIYYSQIVNDFQKGDIAEGYSVSREKKESFPLTVTSAQKNPTAFYLCASSRQRSNQPQHFGDGTRLSIL.

In this sample, this clonotype turned up many times. The V and J genes are TRBV10-3 and TRBJ1-3; D not certain. CDR3 length equals 13 residues. Trimming shortened V by 7 bases and J by 7 bases, and 14 bases separated the two germline ends. Germline loops: CDR1 ENHRY, CDR2 SYGVKD. As DNA, the CDR3 is TGTGCCATCAACCCGGACCTGGGGAACACCATATATTTT. Translated: CAINPDLGNTIYF.

About this clonotype: A much larger clone differs from this one at a single base, so this may be a read error. The chain couples TRBV6-5 to TRBJ2-7; 7 bases fit TRBD1. The CDR3 sequence is 13 residues long. The germline CDR1 and CDR2 sequences are MNHEY and SVGAGI. The V segment lost 8 bases and the J segment 6 bases; nucleotides outside the gene matches: 10. This CDR3 reads CASGPPTGSEQYF. For the CDR3, the DNA is TGTGCCAGCGGACCCCCGACAGGGAGCGAGCAGTACTTC.

For this clonotype: Because the CDR3 is missing its conserved closing phenylalanine or tryptophan, this is likely a read error. It is unclear where the CDR3 begins or ends on the DNA, so no DNA is shown, and the CDR3 is as TCRdb lists it. The chain combines TRBV11-3 with TRBJ2-1. The germline V gene encodes CDR1 SGHNT and CDR2 YENEEA. The CDR3 comprises 13 residues, both ends counted. The CDR3 sequence: CSSSLNRNNEQLL.